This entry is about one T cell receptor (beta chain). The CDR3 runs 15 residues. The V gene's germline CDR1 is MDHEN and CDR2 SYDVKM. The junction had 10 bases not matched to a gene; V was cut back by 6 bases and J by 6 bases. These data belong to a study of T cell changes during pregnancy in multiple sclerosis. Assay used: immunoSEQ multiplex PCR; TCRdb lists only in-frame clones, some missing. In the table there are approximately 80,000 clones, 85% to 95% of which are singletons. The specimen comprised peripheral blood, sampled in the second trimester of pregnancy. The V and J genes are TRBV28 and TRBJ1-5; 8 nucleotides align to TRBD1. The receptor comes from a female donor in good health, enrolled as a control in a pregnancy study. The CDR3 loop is CASSPDREGGQPQHF. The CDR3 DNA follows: TGTGCCAGCAGCCCGGACAGGGAGGGCGGTCAGCCCCAGCATTTT.